This TCR beta chain came from a study of blood T cell repertoires in COVID-19. The table lists this clone with a few counts. CDR1 and CDR2 from the germline V gene are MNHEY and SVGAGI. Trimming took 5 bases from V and 9 from J; bases not matched to a gene: 9. The CDR3 spans 15 residues. TCRdb's copy holds only in-frame clones and misses some; the assay was immunoSEQ multiplex PCR. Found here are roughly 110,000 clones, roughly 81% of them singletons; the top ten hold less than 11%. The sequenced material came from peripheral blood. The TCR sequence derives from a human donor in a cohort sampled during active COVID-19. J is TRBJ1-6 and V is TRBV6-5; 8 bases align to TRBD1. CDR3 sequence: CASSPTGTGGSPLHF. The CDR3, as DNA: TGTGCCAGCAGTCCTACCGGGACAGGCGGTTCACCCCTCCACTTT.